The 23 T cell receptor beta chains below all came from one sample that was sequenced in a study of neoadjuvant anti-PD-1 for oral cavity cancer. Here immunoSEQ multiplex PCR was the method, and the copy in TCRdb shows in-frame clones only, minus some. The data contain about 9,300 clones, over 70% of them singletons. Time point here: after neoadjuvant nivolumab, at surgical resection. The specimen was PBMCs, collected after nivolumab (anti-PD-1) treatment. All receptors come from a person aged 40 to 85 with oral cavity squamous cell carcinoma.

This clone was seen once. The rearrangement joins TRBV5-1 to TRBJ1-1; TRBD1 agrees at 8 bases. Germline CDR1 reads SGHRS; CDR2 reads YFSETQ. The CDR3 loop spans 14 amino acids. The ends lost 2 bases at V and 6 bases at J; junction bases unmatched: 6. CDR3 nucleotide sequence: TGCGCCAGCAGCTTCAGCGACAGGGGACCTGAAGCTTTCTTT. It specifies CASSFSDRGPEAFF.

There are a few counts of this clone. The rearrangement joins TRBV7-8 to TRBJ1-5, with TRBD1 as a possible D gene (6 bases). CDR1 is SGHVS and CDR2 is FQNEAQ in the germline V gene. This CDR3 has 14 amino acids. The ends were cut back, 5 bases at V and 7 bases at J, with 15 bases in the middle. DNA of the CDR3: TGTGCCAGCAGCATAGGGGGGGGTGAGCAGCCCCAGCATTTT. Protein product: CASSIGGGEQPQHF.

This clone has only a few counts. The chain employs TRBV2 and TRBJ1-1; 7 nucleotides align to TRBD1. The CDR3 is 16 amino acids. J lost 1 base, V lost 3 bases, and 8 bases had no gene match. CDR1 SNHLY and CDR2 FYNNEI come from the germline V gene. The CDR3, as DNA: TGTGCCAGCAGTGACAGGATGACAGGGAGGAACACTGAAGCTTTCTTT. This sequence encodes CASSDRMTGRNTEAFF.

The chain carries TRBV14 and TRBJ1-1; no clear D gene. Germline CDR1 reads SGHDN; CDR2 reads FVKESK. Deletions cut 4 bases from V and 4 bases from J, with 7 bases between. The CDR3 has 12 amino acids. This CDR3 reads CASSLESTEAFF. The CDR3 bases are TGTGCCAGCAGCCTCGAGAGCACTGAAGCTTTCTTT.

This clone was seen only a few times. The J gene is TRBJ2-5, the V gene TRBV6-1, with D maybe TRBD2 (5 bases). The germline V and J ends were trimmed by 6 bases and 5 bases, with 13 bases remaining between them. Germline CDR1 is MNHNS and CDR2 is SASEGT. The CDR3 spans 13 residues. Here the CDR3 reads CASRVEGRETQYF. CDR3 coding DNA: TGTGCCAGCAGGGTCGAGGGTAGGGAGACCCAGTACTTC.

The gene calls are TRBV18 and TRBJ2-3; 9 nucleotides agree with TRBD1. Germline lookup yields CDR1 KGHSH and CDR2 LQKENI. The CDR3 sequence is 15 residues long. The V segment lost 6 bases and the J segment 3 bases; nucleotides outside the gene matches: 7. DNA of the CDR3: TGTGCCAGCTCCTTATACGGACAGGGGACAGATACGCAGTATTTT. Encoded protein: CASSLYGQGTDTQYF.

The rearrangement joins TRBV19 to TRBJ1-6; TRBD1 matches 7 bases. Looked up from germline, CDR1 is LNHDA and CDR2 is SQIVND (reference sequence). The CDR3 runs to 15 residues. With 5 bases clipped from V and 7 bases from J, the junction kept 8 bases outside the gene matches. CDR3 residues: CASSSTGVPNSPLHF. In DNA, the CDR3 is TGTGCCAGTAGTTCTACAGGGGTGCCCAATTCACCCCTCCACTTT.

The chain carries TRBV5-4 and TRBJ1-3; D ambiguous. Germline V lookup: CDR1 SGHNT, CDR2 YYREEE (reference sequence). CDR3 length equals 16 residues. The germline V and J ends were trimmed by 3 bases and 0 bases, with 13 bases remaining between them. The CDR3 DNA reads as TGTGCCAGCAGCTCTCGGGCGCTAAGCTCTGGAAACACCATATATTTT. This sequence encodes CASSSRALSSGNTIYF.

V usage is TRBV5-1 and J usage is TRBJ2-5, with 8 bases matching TRBD1. V lost 3 bases and J lost 1; bases outside the gene matches: 2. Per the germline V gene, CDR1 is SGHRS and CDR2 is YFSETQ. This CDR3 is 14 amino acids long. DNA for the CDR3: TGCGCCAGCAGCTCACAGGGGGGCCAAGAGACCCAGTACTTC. It codes for CASSSQGGQETQYF.

The V gene is TRBV28, the J gene TRBJ2-7, with 10 bases identical to TRBD2. The germline V gene has CDR1 MDHEN and CDR2 SYDVKM. The CDR3 totals 14 residues. The trim removed 2 bases at V and 5 bases at J, leaving 3 bases unmatched. The CDR3 is CASSLPAGGNEQYF. The DNA of the CDR3 is TGTGCCAGCAGTTTACCAGCGGGAGGGAACGAGCAGTACTTC.

V usage is TRBV18 and J usage is TRBJ1-6; TRBD1 matches 9 bases. CDR3 length equals 15 residues. The trim removed 4 bases at V and 9 bases at J, leaving 7 bases unmatched. Looked up from germline, CDR1 is KGHSH and CDR2 is LQKENI. The CDR3 region is CASSRTGDRASPLHF. The CDR3 nucleotides read TGTGCCAGCTCACGCACGGGGGACAGGGCTTCACCCCTCCACTTT.

This clone was found once. V gene TRBV7-8 combines with J gene TRBJ2-1; D perhaps matches TRBD2 (6 bases). Trimming left V 1 base short and J 4 bases short, with 11 bases between. Germline values: CDR1 SGHVS, CDR2 FQNEAQ. The length of the CDR3 is 15 residues. The CDR3 DNA reads TGTGCCAGCAGCTTAGGCCGGGGGAAATACAATGAGCAGTTCTTC. It encodes CASSLGRGKYNEQFF. Full variable domain (remainder filled in from reference TRBV7-8 and TRBJ2-1): GAGVSQSPRYKVAKRGQDVALRCDPISGHVSLFWYQQALGQGPEFLTYFQNEAQLDKSGLPSDRFFAERPEGSVSTLKIQRTQQEDSAVYLCASSLGRGKYNEQFFGPGTRLTVL.

This clone is categorized as large. The gene calls are TRBV2 and TRBJ1-2; D is possibly TRBD1 (5 bases). This CDR3 contains 14 residues. In germline, CDR1 is SNHLY, CDR2 FYNNEI. The V gene lost 6 bases and the J gene lost 2 bases, with 13 bases spanning the gap. DNA for the CDR3: TGTGCCAGCAGAAGGGGCGGACTAAACTATGGCTACACCTTC. Translation gives CASRRGGLNYGYTF.

The CDR3 DNA reads as TGTGCCAGCAGCCCTAGCAAACTGAGACAGGGGGTTAGGGCAGATACGCAGTATTTT. It specifies CASSPSKLRQGVRADTQYF. The gene calls are TRBV7-9 and TRBJ2-3; 9 bases map to TRBD1. The CDR3 sequence is 19 residues long. With V trimmed by 5 bases and J by 4 bases, 19 bases remained unmatched. The germline V gene encodes CDR1 SEHNR and CDR2 FQNEAQ (reference sequence).

The chain carries TRBV29-1 and TRBJ2-7; the match to TRBD2 covers 9 bases. This CDR3 has 13 residues. The V gene end was trimmed by 2 bases and the J gene end by 5 bases; junction bases not matched to a gene: 4. CDR1 and CDR2 from the germline V gene are SQVTM and ANQGSEA. CDR3 nucleotide sequence: TGCAGCGTTGAACCTAGCGGGAAAGACGAGCAGTACTTC. Its protein is CSVEPSGKDEQYF.

The count of this clone is one. The chain employs TRBV7-2 and TRBJ2-2, with 13 bases aligning to TRBD2. This CDR3 comprises 17 residues. J lost 7 bases, V lost 5 bases, and 10 bases had no gene match. CDR1 and CDR2 (germline): SGHTA, FQGNSA. In DNA, the CDR3 is TGTGCCAGCAGCGCCACACTAGCGGGGGGGCGAGGCGGGGAGCTGTTTTTT. This codes for CASSATLAGGRGGELFF.

The rearrangement uses TRBV7-9 and TRBJ1-2; no firm D call. There are 13 residues in the CDR3. Trimming removed 3 bases from V and 4 bases from J, with 9 bases in between. The V gene's germline CDR1 is SEHNR and CDR2 FQNEAQ (reference sequence). As DNA, the CDR3 is TGTGCCAGCAGCTTTAGAGGCGCCTATGGCTACACCTTC. Translated: CASSFRGAYGYTF.

The chain carries TRBV7-2 and TRBJ1-2, with D unclear. Germline CDR1 and CDR2: SGHTA and FQGNSA. V shed 5 bases and J shed 4 bases, with 8 bases lying between them. The CDR3 runs to 12 residues. The DNA for the CDR3 is TGTGCCAGCAGCACAACGGTCTATGGCTACACCTTC. As protein: CASSTTVYGYTF.

V and J are TRBV29-1 and TRBJ1-1; D remains unclear. Trimming shortened V by 4 bases and J by 0 bases, and 6 bases separated the two germline ends. The CDR3 is made up of 12 amino acids. Germline V lookup: CDR1 SQVTM, CDR2 ANQGSEA. As DNA, the CDR3 is TGCAGCGTTGCTTTAGTGAACACTGAAGCTTTCTTT. As protein: CSVALVNTEAFF.

V gene TRBV19 combines with J gene TRBJ1-4; D is uncertain. Germline V gene data show CDR1 as LNHDA and CDR2 as SQIVND (reference sequence). The ends were cut back, 2 bases at V and 4 bases at J, with 20 bases in the middle. CDR3 length: 18 amino acids. The CDR3 region has the DNA TGTGCCAGTAGTATACGACCGGCCGGGATCTTGGGTAATGAAAAACTGTTTTTT. It yields the protein CASSIRPAGILGNEKLFF.

V is TRBV28 and J is TRBJ1-1; no clear D gene. The CDR3 length is 15 residues. Looked up from germline, CDR1 is MDHEN and CDR2 is SYDVKM. V lost 2 bases, J lost 3 bases, and 13 bases lay in between. CDR3 DNA sequence: TGTGCCAGCAGTTTACCCCCGGCAGGCTACACTGAAGCTTTCTTT. Its translation is CASSLPPAGYTEAFF.

V is TRBV5-5 and J is TRBJ2-3, with 7 nucleotides matching TRBD1. The CDR3 extends over 16 amino acids. V lost 1 base, J lost 6 bases, and 11 bases stayed unmatched. Germline V lookup: CDR1 SGHKS, CDR2 YYEKEE (reference sequence). The CDR3 reads CASSLRRQGDMDTQYF. CDR3 nucleotide sequence: TGTGCCAGCAGCTTGCGTCGCCAGGGGGACATGGATACGCAGTATTTT.

The V gene is TRBV9, the J gene TRBJ1-1; 7 positions match TRBD1. Germline V gene lookup returns CDR1 SGDLS and CDR2 YYNGEE. The CDR3 totals 17 residues. V shed 4 bases, J shed 4 bases, and the junction held 16 bases outside the gene matches. The CDR3 sequence is CASSSSGGQGHSTEAFF. CDR3 DNA sequence: TGTGCCAGCAGCTCTTCAGGGGGGCAGGGTCACTCCACTGAAGCTTTCTTT.